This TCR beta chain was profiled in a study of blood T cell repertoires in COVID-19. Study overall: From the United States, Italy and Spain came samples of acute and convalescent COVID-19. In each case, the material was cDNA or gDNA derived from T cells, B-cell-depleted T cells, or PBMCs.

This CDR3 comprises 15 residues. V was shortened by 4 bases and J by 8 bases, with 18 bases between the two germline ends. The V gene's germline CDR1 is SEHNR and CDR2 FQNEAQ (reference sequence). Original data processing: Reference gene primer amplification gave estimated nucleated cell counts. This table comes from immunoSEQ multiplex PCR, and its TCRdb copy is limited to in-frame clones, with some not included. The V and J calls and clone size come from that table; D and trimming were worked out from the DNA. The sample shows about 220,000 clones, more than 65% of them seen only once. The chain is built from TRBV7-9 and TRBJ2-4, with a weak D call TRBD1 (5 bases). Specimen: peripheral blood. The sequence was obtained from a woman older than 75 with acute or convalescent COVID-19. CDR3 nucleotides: TGTGCCAGCAGCTCAGACCAAATACAGGCGGACATTCAGTACTTC. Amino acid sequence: CASSSDQIQADIQYF.